These 14 T cell receptor beta chains were sequenced from one sample in a study of cytomegalovirus exposure and HLA in healthy donors. The PCR had 60 Vbeta and 13 Jbeta primers. Method: immunoSEQ multiplex PCR; TCRdb's copy keeps in-frame clones and lacks some. The sample shows 100,000 or so clones, over 9.5% of them seen only once. The material sequenced was PBMCs. These receptors were taken from a man aged 40-55 years in good health and CMV-seropositive.

A few counts support this clone. The CDR3 here is CASSSAGFNEQFF. In nucleotides, the CDR3 is TGCGCCAGCAGCTCCGCCGGGTTTAATGAGCAGTTCTTC. The genes are TRBV5-1 and TRBJ2-1; D unclear. Germline V gene data show CDR1 as SGHRS and CDR2 as YFSETQ. Trimming took off 3 bases at V and 7 bases at J, with 11 bases between the two ends. There are 13 residues in the CDR3. Full variable domain (missing parts from reference TRBV5-1 and TRBJ2-1): KAGVTQTPRYLIKTRGQQVTLSCSPISGHRSVSWYQQTPGQGLQFLFEYFSETQRNKGNFPGRFSGRQFSNSRSEMNVSTLELGDSALYLCASSSAGFNEQFFGPGTRLTVL.

The chain combines TRBV18 with TRBJ2-1; 10 bases fit TRBD2. CDR3 length: 19 residues. Germline assignment: CDR1 KGHSH and CDR2 LQKENI. Trimming removed 2 bases from V and 0 bases from J; junction bases left unmatched: 10. CDR3 residues: CASSPRSLAGVLSYNEQFF. CDR3 bases: TGTGCCAGCTCACCAAGGTCCCTAGCGGGAGTTCTCTCCTACAATGAGCAGTTCTTC.

The rearrangement links TRBV27 to TRBJ1-2; D possibly corresponds to TRBD1 (5 bases). This CDR3 contains 15 residues. V was cut by 1 base and J by 1 base, with 10 bases left in between. Germline V gene sequence: CDR1 MNHEY, CDR2 SMNVEV (reference sequence). The DNA for the CDR3 is TGTGCCAGCAGTTTATTTAAGGGGCTTAACTATGGCTACACCTTC. Amino acids: CASSLFKGLNYGYTF.

The CDR3 sequence is CASSPDRGSSYEQYF. The CDR3 DNA follows: TGCGCCAGCAGCCCGGACAGGGGGAGCTCCTACGAGCAGTACTTC. J is TRBJ2-7 and V is TRBV4-3, with 10 bases aligning to TRBD1. J was trimmed by 0 bases and V by 4 bases; bases with no gene match: 3. The CDR3 runs to 15 residues. Germline CDR1 and CDR2: LGHNA and YSLEER.

To note about this clone: At one boundary the junction diverges from the germline segment, which might be a read error. The rearrangement uses TRBV7-7 and TRBJ2-5; 12 bases are shared with TRBD1. CDR3 length equals 16 residues. Germline assignment: CDR1 SSHAT and CDR2 FNYEAQ (reference sequence). Written as DNA, the CDR3 is TGTGCTAGCAGCCCGATCGGGGACAGGGGGCGGGAGACCCAGTACTTC. It encodes CASSPIGDRGRETQYF. The full variable domain, rest sourced from reference TRBV7-7 and TRBJ2-5, is GAGVSQSPRYKVTKRGQDVTLRCDPISSHATLYWYQQALGQGPEFLTYFNYEAQPDKSGLPSDRFSAERPEGSISTLTIQRTEQRDSAMYRCASSPIGDRGRETQYFGPGTRLLVL.

The table lists this clone with a few counts. The gene calls are TRBV2 and TRBJ2-6, with TRBD1 identical over 8 bases. Germline lookup yields CDR1 SNHLY and CDR2 FYNNEI. The J segment lost 2 bases and the V segment lost 6 bases, leaving 3 bases of the junction unmatched. This CDR3 is 15 amino acids long. DNA of the CDR3: TGTGCCAGCAGCGTGACAGGGGCTGGGGCCAACGTCCTGACTTTC. It is translated as CASSVTGAGANVLTF.

Worth noting for this clone: One junction end disagrees with the germline gene, perhaps due to a read error. This chain uses TRBV7-9 with TRBJ2-7; the match to TRBD2 covers 13 bases. Germline V lookup: CDR1 SEHNR, CDR2 FQNEAQ (reference sequence). CDR3 length: 14 amino acids. The CDR3 sequence is CASSRDGTSGNEDF. Written as DNA, the CDR3 is TGTGCCAGCAGTCGAGACGGGACTAGCGGGAATGAAGACTTC.

The genes are TRBV27 and TRBJ1-1; 7 positions agree with TRBD1. This CDR3 spans 14 amino acids. Germline assignment: CDR1 MNHEY and CDR2 SMNVEV (reference sequence). With 4 bases clipped from V and 3 bases from J, the junction kept 5 bases outside the gene matches. CDR3 residues: CASSYNRGHTEAFF. For the CDR3, the DNA is TGTGCCAGCAGTTATAACAGGGGTCACACTGAAGCTTTCTTT.

This clone was picked up a small number of times. The gene calls are TRBV18 and TRBJ1-5; 7 bases fit TRBD1. J gave up 6 bases and V 3 bases, and 8 bases lay outside the gene matches. The V gene's germline CDR1 is KGHSH and CDR2 LQKENI. The CDR3 runs to 15 residues. The CDR3 DNA reads TGTGCCAGCTCACCCGACAGGGAGGTGGGTCAGCCCCAGCATTTT. Its protein product is CASSPDREVGQPQHF.

This clone was seen a handful of times. V is TRBV2 and J is TRBJ2-2; 9 bases map to TRBD1. This CDR3 region has 16 residues. Germline CDR1 is SNHLY and CDR2 is FYNNEI. V gave up 6 bases and J gave up 7 bases; unmatched junction bases: 12. The CDR3 DNA reads as TGTGCCAGCAGGACGGGGTTTACAGGGGGCGGCGGGGAGCTGTTTTTT. Translating it yields CASRTGFTGGGGELFF.

V and J are TRBV28 and TRBJ1-4; maybe TRBD1 (5 bases). Trimming removed 5 bases from V and 6 bases from J, with 13 bases in between. This CDR3 has 14 amino acids. The germline gives CDR1 MDHEN, CDR2 SYDVKM. Here the CDR3 reads CASSPPGRDEKLFF. The CDR3 coding sequence is TGTGCCAGCAGTCCCCCGGGCAGGGATGAAAAACTGTTTTTT.

The CDR3 loop is CASSLNSGYTEAFF. CDR3 bases: TGTGCCAGCAGCTTAAATTCAGGGTACACTGAAGCTTTCTTT. This chain joins TRBV11-2 and TRBJ1-1, with D perhaps TRBD1 (5 bases). Trimming took 2 bases from V and 3 from J, leaving 10 bases between them. Germline V gene lookup returns CDR1 SGHAT and CDR2 FQNNGV. The CDR3 length is 14 residues. The full variable domain, completed using reference TRBV11-2 and TRBJ1-1, is EAGVAQSPRYKIIEKRQSVAFWCNPISGHATLYWYQQILGQGPKLLIQFQNNGVVDDSQLPKDRFSAERLKGVDSTLKIQPAKLEDSAVYLCASSLNSGYTEAFFGQGTRLTVV.

This chain connects TRBV21-1 to TRBJ2-1; the table's TRBD2 call for D was not verified on the DNA. TRBV21-1 is designated a pseudogene. The CDR3 runs to 14 residues. CDR3 loop: CASSKRNRGRVEFF. In nucleotides, the CDR3 is TGTGCCAGCAGCAAAAGGAATCGTGGGCGGGTTGAGTTCTTC.

This clone was seen more than once but under ten times. The chain recombines TRBV28 with TRBJ1-4, with no clear D. The CDR3 is 13 amino acids. V gave up 2 bases and J gave up 7 bases, with 8 bases separating them. Germline values: CDR1 MDHEN, CDR2 SYDVKM. CDR3: CASSLAGSEKLFF. The CDR3 bases are TGTGCCAGCAGTTTAGCGGGGAGTGAAAAACTGTTTTTT.